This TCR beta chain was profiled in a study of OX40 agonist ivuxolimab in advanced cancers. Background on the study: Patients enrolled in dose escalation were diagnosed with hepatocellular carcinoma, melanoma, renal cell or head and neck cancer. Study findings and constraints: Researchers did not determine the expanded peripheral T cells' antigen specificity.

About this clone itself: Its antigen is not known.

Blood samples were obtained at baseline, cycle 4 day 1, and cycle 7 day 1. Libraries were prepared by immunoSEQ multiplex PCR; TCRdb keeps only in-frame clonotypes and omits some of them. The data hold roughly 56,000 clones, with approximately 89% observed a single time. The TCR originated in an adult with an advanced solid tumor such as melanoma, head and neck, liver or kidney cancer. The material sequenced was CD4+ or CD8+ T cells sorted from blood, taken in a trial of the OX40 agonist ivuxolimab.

The CDR3 spells CASSPTGGPGTGELFF. The CDR3, as DNA: TGTGCCAGCAGCCCCACCGGAGGGCCGGGCACCGGGGAGCTGTTTTTT. The rearrangement links TRBV9 to TRBJ2-2, with a tentative D call TRBD2 (6 bases). The CDR3 spans 16 residues. From germline, CDR1 is SGDLS and CDR2 YYNGEE. Trimming removed 4 bases at V and 4 bases at J, with 17 bases between.